This T cell receptor (beta chain) was identified during a study of response to subunit inactivated influenza vaccine (dated by TCRdb to 2017 to 2018). Regarding the study in general: To follow how T cells responded to a trivalent subunit inactivated influenza vaccine, the researchers relied on deep quantitative profiling of the T cell receptor repertoire.

Library preparation was by RT-PCR. The reads were generated on an Illumina HiSeq 2500. TCRdb cleaned the public reads at Q25 with fastp, built clones with MiXCR and kept in-frame beta chains. Rows are combined by CDR3 protein, so each entry shows the most common genes and DNA. The sample table records about 650,000 distinct CDR3 sequences; 14% of these occur just once. The ten largest clones represent about 7.6% of the sample. Measured from the cysteine to the phenylalanine, the CDR3 is 13 residues long. This entry keeps only the CDR3 DNA: 39 bases, framed from base 1. From a lookup of the germline V gene, CDR1 and CDR2 are MGHDK and SYGVNS. Trimming takes 5 bases from V and 8 bases from J, and the germline ends sit 15 bases apart. Concerning this clonotype itself: There is no known antigen for this receptor. Base qualities are not provided; no much larger clone lies one nucleotide away.

The study at large found these results: The authors suggested that each seasonal influenza vaccination may recruit only a limited number of new T cells.

Recombination linked TRBV25-1 to TRBJ1-2, and perhaps TRBD1 as D gene, on 6 matching bases. The TCR originated in a man aged 50-59 years who received an inactivated influenza vaccine. Donor details come from another sample of the same person, matched by shared clones. The specimen comprised PBMCs from blood, sampled 14 days before vaccination. CDR3 reads: CASSFGQLSGYTF. The sequenced DNA is TGTGCCAGCAGTTTCGGACAGTTGAGCGGCTACACCTTC.